Below are 5 T cell receptor beta chains sequenced from a single sample in a study of identical twins. Each CDR3 protein is one row after TCRdb ran MiXCR on the 5' RACE reads. The sample records approximately 600,000 distinct CDR3 sequences, roughly 7.1% being singletons. These data also featured in a second study, about yellow fever vaccine responses in identical twins.

The sequenced material came from PBMCs. These receptors were collected from a young woman in good health.

This clonotype was observed many times. The rearrangement links TRBV12-3 or TRBV12-4 to TRBJ2-1, with 11 bases lining up with TRBD2. V gave up 3 bases and J gave up 6 bases; unmatched junction bases: 4. The CDR3 runs to 15 residues. The CDR3 DNA reads as TGTGCCAGCAGTTTTTCTAGCGGGGGGTCCAATGAGCAGTTCTTC. It yields the protein CASSFSSGGSNEQFF.

This clonotype was seen only a few times. V gene TRBV7-8 combines with J gene TRBJ1-5; 8 nucleotides agree with TRBD1. V dropped 5 bases and J dropped 4; count of bases not matched to a gene: 16. The CDR3 contains 18 residues. Germline V gene data show CDR1 as SGHVS and CDR2 as FQNEAQ. CDR3 sequence: CASSLESPGTGSNQPQHF. In nucleotides, the CDR3 is TGTGCCAGCAGCCTAGAGTCCCCCGGGACAGGTTCTAATCAGCCCCAGCATTTT.

This clonotype was found many times. The chain couples TRBV7-2 to TRBJ2-3, with D tentatively TRBD2 (6 bases). Trimming cost V 5 bases and J 2 bases, with 11 bases left between them. Germline V CDR1 and CDR2: SGHTA, FQGNSA. The CDR3 is made up of 14 amino acids. In DNA, the CDR3 is TGTGCCAGCAGCCTGGGACTCTACACAGATACGCAGTATTTT. Its protein product is CASSLGLYTDTQYF.

The chain recombines TRBV5-1 with TRBJ2-2, with no clear D. Trimming removed 6 bases at V and 7 bases at J, with 10 bases between. Germline loops: CDR1 SGHRS, CDR2 YFSETQ. CDR3 length equals 12 residues. CDR3 sequence reads: CASTSSFGELFF. The DNA of the CDR3 is TGCGCCAGCACTTCGAGCTTCGGGGAGCTGTTTTTT.

This clonotype was seen a handful of times. Here the CDR3 DNA reads TGCGCCAGCAGCCAGGTATCGACCTTAACAGATACGCAGTATTTT. Amino acid sequence: CASSQVSTLTDTQYF. The gene calls are TRBV4-1 and TRBJ2-3; no firm D call. Germline lookup yields CDR1 MGHRA and CDR2 YSYEKL. This CDR3 contains 15 residues. Trimming removed 3 bases from V and 3 bases from J, with 13 bases in between.